This entry is about one T cell receptor (beta chain). The data were taken from a study of blood T cell repertoires in COVID-19. Study-wide background: COVID-19 samples from acute and convalescent phases originated in the United States, Italy and Spain. Nucleic acid was either cDNA or gDNA, and it came from T cells, B-cell-depleted T cells, or PBMCs.

V was clipped by 4 bases and J by 5 bases, with 16 bases between them. Germline-derived CDR1 and CDR2 are SGHRS and YFSETQ. The CDR3 contains 14 residues. In the original analysis: By means of reference gene primer amplification, nucleated cell counts were estimated. Method: immunoSEQ multiplex PCR; TCRdb's copy keeps in-frame clones and lacks some. V, J and clone size are those of that table, while D and trimming were read from the DNA. The data show fewer than 70,000 clones, roughly nine tenths seen once. The chain uses TRBV5-1 and TRBJ2-7; D perhaps matches TRBD1 (5 bases). The sequenced sample was peripheral blood. This clonotype originated in a woman in her 70s with active COVID-19. This CDR3 is CASSPRQRLDEQYF. Here the CDR3 DNA reads TGCGCCAGCAGCCCACGACAGCGCCTGGACGAGCAGTACTTC. Together with reference TRBV5-1 and TRBJ2-7, the CDR3 gives the full variable domain: KAGVTQTPRYLIKTRGQQVTLSCSPISGHRSVSWYQQTPGQGLQFLFEYFSETQRNKGNFPGRFSGRQFSNSRSEMNVSTLELGDSALYLCASSPRQRLDEQYFGPGTRLTVT.